This T cell receptor beta chain came from a study of stem cell transplantation in POMP-related autoinflammatory disease. As for the study in general: Hypothesis: faulty thymoproteasomes impair CD8+ T-cell selection, skewing TRB repertoires. Regarding the study as a whole: Across all analyzed T-cell subsets, patients with PRAID tended toward reduced diversity and increased clonality.

Using immunoSEQ multiplex PCR, the repertoire was profiled, and TCRdb retains in-frame clones only, with some absent. The sample yields about 68,000 clones, approximately 90% seen once. This clone has just a few counts. What it recognizes is unknown. PRAID combined immunodeficiency and autoinflammation. Trimming stripped 0 bases from V and 5 bases from J, with 8 bases between. CDR1 and CDR2 from the germline V gene are ENHRY and SYGVKD. This CDR3 has 15 residues. The sequence came from a human patient with POMP-related autoinflammation and immune dysregulation (PRAID). The graft donor may be the source of some T cells. The sequenced sample was CD4+ T cells from PBMCs, obtained after stem cell transplantation. The rearrangement uses TRBV10-3 and TRBJ1-6, with D possibly TRBD1 on 6 matching bases. The CDR3 DNA follows: TGTGCCATCAGTGAGTCGGGACAAGATAATTCACCCCTCCACTTT. It yields the protein CAISESGQDNSPLHF.